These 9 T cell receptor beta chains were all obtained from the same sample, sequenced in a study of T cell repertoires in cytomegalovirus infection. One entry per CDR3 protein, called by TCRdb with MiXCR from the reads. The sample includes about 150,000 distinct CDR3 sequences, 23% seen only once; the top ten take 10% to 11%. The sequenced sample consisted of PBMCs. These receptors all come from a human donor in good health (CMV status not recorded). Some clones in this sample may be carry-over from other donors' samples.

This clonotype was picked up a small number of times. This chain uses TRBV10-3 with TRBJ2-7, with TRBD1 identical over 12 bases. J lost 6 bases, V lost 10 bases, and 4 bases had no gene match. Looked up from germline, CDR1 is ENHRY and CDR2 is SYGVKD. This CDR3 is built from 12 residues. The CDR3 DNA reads TGTGCCACCGGGACAGGGGGCGGCGAGCAGTACTTC. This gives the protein CATGTGGGEQYF.

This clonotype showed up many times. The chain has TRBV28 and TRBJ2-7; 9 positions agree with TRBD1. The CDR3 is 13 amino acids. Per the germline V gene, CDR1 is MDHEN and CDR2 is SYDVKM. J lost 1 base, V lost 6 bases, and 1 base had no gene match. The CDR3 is CASRGTGSYEQYF. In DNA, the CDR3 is TGTGCCAGCAGAGGGACAGGGTCCTACGAGCAGTACTTC.

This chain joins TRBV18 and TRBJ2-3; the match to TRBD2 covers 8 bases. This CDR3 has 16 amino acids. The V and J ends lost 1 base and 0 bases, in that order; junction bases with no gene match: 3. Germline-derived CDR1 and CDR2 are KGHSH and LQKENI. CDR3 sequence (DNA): TGTGCCAGCTCACCACGCGCTAGCGGGAGCACAGATACGCAGTATTTT. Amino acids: CASSPRASGSTDTQYF.

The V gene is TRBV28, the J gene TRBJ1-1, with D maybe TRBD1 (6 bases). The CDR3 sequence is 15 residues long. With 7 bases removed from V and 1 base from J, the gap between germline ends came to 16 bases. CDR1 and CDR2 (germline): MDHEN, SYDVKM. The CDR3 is CASKGTRGRNTEAFF. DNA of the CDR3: TGTGCCAGCAAGGGAACCAGGGGAAGGAACACTGAAGCTTTCTTT.

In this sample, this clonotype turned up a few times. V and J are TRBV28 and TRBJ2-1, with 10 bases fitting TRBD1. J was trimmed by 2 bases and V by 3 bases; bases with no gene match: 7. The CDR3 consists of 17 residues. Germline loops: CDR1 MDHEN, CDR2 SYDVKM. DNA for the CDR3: TGTGCCAGCAGTTTTCGACAGGGGGCCGACGCCTACAATGAGCAGTTCTTC. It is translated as CASSFRQGADAYNEQFF.

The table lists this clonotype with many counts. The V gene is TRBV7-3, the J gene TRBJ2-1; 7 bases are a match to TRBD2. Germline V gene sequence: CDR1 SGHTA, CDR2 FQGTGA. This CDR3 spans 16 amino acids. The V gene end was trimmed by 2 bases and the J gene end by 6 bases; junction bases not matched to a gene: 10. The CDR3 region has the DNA TGTGCCAGCAGCTTAGGCGGGGCGGGAGTGGCCAATGAGCAGTTCTTC. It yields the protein CASSLGGAGVANEQFF. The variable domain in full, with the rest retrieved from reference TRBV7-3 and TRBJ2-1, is GAGVSQTPSNKVTEKGKYVELRCDPISGHTALYWYRQSLGQGPEFLIYFQGTGAADDSGLPNDRFFAVRPEGSVSTLKIQRTERGDSAVYLCASSLGGAGVANEQFFGPGTRLTVL.

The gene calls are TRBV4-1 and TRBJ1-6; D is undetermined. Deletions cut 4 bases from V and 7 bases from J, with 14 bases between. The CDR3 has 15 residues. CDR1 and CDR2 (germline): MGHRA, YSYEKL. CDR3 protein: CASSPIADNNSPLHF. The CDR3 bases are TGCGCCAGCAGCCCCATAGCCGACAACAATTCACCCCTCCACTTT.

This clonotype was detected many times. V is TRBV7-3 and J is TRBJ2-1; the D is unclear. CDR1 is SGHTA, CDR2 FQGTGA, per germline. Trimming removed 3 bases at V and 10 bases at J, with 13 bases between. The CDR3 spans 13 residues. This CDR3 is CASSLTHLSEQFF. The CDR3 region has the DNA TGTGCCAGCAGCTTGACCCACCTTAGCGAGCAGTTCTTC.

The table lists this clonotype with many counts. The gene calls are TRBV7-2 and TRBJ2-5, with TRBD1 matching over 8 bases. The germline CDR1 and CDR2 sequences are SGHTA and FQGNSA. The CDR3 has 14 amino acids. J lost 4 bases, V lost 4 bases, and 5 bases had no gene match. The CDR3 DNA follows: TGTGCCAGCAGCTACCAGACAGGGGCAGAGACCCAGTACTTC. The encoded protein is CASSYQTGAETQYF. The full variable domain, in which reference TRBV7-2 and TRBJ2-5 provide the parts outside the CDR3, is GAGVSQSPSNKVTEKGKDVELRCDPISGHTALYWYRQSLGQGLEFLIYFQGNSAPDKSGLPSDRFSAERTGGSVSTLTIQRTQQEDSAVYLCASSYQTGAETQYFGPGTRLLVL.